This TCR beta chain was captured in a study of blood T cell repertoires in COVID-19. Study-wide context: There were acute and convalescent COVID-19 samples, and they came from the United States, Italy and Spain. PBMCs, B-cell-depleted T cells, or T cells provided the cDNA or gDNA that made up the material.

Under the authors' procedure: Reference gene primers were amplified, and this amplification served to estimate nucleated cell counts. The data were produced by immunoSEQ multiplex PCR, yet TCRdb's version contains in-frame clones alone and is incomplete. The V and J calls and the clone size are those of that table, but D and trimming were determined from the DNA. The sample shows 30,000 to 35,000 clones, 85% of them seen only once. Trimming took off 6 bases at V and 6 bases at J, with 9 bases between the two ends. The CDR3 contains 12 residues. The chain employs TRBV12-3 or TRBV12-4 and TRBJ2-1; D is ambiguous. The specimen sequenced was peripheral blood. This receptor was taken from a human donor with acute or convalescent COVID-19. The donor label of this sample is uncertain. CDR3 bases: TGTGCCAGCAGCTCACATCGCAATGAGCAGTTCTTC. Encoded protein: CASSSHRNEQFF.